This T cell receptor beta chain emerged from a study of T cells after yellow fever vaccination. TCRdb re-derived calls from the 5' RACE reads in MiXCR, one entry per CDR3 protein. The table lists some 400,000 distinct CDR3 sequences, around 6.5% of them singletons, with 14% to 15% in the top ten. This clonotype was counted many times. Its specificity is unknown. Study observations and caveats: Once the booster was given, most primary-vaccination clones reappeared, at around 96% for CD4 and over 75% for CD8.

Per germline, CDR1 SGHTA and CDR2 FQGNSA. This CDR3 spans 13 amino acids. V lost 2 bases, J lost 5 bases, and 9 bases lay in between. The clonotype comes from a man aged 25-45 years who received the YFV17D yellow fever vaccine. The rearrangement uses TRBV7-2 and TRBJ2-5; D call uncertain. The sample here was PBMCs, taken 5 days after the yellow fever booster vaccination. CDR3 sequence: CASSLREPETQYF. The CDR3 bases are TGTGCCAGCAGCTTAAGGGAACCGGAGACCCAGTACTTC.